The rows below give T cell receptor beta chains drawn from one sample of a study of T cells expressing NK-cell markers. TCRdb re-called the 5' RACE reads and shows each CDR3 protein once, DNA omitted. The sample includes 400,000 to 550,000 distinct CDR3 sequences. The sample was blood T cells: a sorted CD56 or NKG2C T cell subset, CD4+ or CD8+ T cells, or bulk PBMC T cells (not recorded which). The receptor set was obtained from a woman between 18 and 70 years old in good health. Both conserved end residues are part of each CDR3.

J gene,V gene,CDR3 protein
TRBJ2-5,TRBV7-9,CASSFRTGTETQYF
TRBJ2-1,TRBV5-5,CASSLVPVPYNEQFF
TRBJ2-1,TRBV20-1,CSAMASAYNEQFF
TRBJ1-1,TRBV6-2/TRBV6-3,CASRQDRPHGVNTEAFF
TRBJ1-3,TRBV7-2,CASSLSGRNTIYF
TRBJ1-5,TRBV11-2,CASSDTGTYQPQHF
TRBJ2-5,TRBV29-1,CSAEGFGPEETQYF
TRBJ1-5,TRBV21-1,CASSKGGTEGQPQHF
TRBJ2-7,TRBV12-3/TRBV12-4,CASSLKQGAHEQYF
TRBJ2-5,TRBV6-1,CASSEGGRNQETQYF
TRBJ2-1,TRBV12-3/TRBV12-4,CASSPSTSYNEQFF
TRBJ2-3,TRBV7-9,CASSLRGRRTDTQYF
TRBJ1-1,TRBV5-4,CATGPGWGGNTEAFF
TRBJ2-3,TRBV20-1,CSAISGAVNTDTQYF
TRBJ2-2,TRBV12-3/TRBV12-4,CASRTVNTGELFF
TRBJ2-2,TRBV29-1,CSVDTEWTGELFF
TRBJ2-5,TRBV14,CASSQGSLGPRGRETQYF
TRBJ1-1,TRBV2,CASSDDNTEAFF
TRBJ1-1,TRBV7-3,CASSQQGWNTEAFF
TRBJ2-3,TRBV7-3,CASSPGQVDTQYF
TRBJ2-1,TRBV11-1,CASSLRAGEKSYNEQFF
TRBJ2-1,TRBV18,CASSDRISGRAKLNEQFF
TRBJ2-7,TRBV25-1,CASSEYGFGRVGEQYF
TRBJ1-2,TRBV6-2/TRBV6-3,CASIDGTPHGYTF
TRBJ1-2,TRBV20-1,CSAPTGGGNEDGYTF
TRBJ2-2,TRBV20-1,CSASRSGGTGELFF
TRBJ2-2,TRBV20-1,CSARVAAANTGELFF
TRBJ2-4,TRBV29-1,CSVERDRLAKNIQYF
TRBJ2-3,TRBV28,CASSLDPLRGDTQYF
TRBJ1-2,TRBV5-1,CASRRQGEDYGYTF
TRBJ1-2,TRBV20-1,CSARDPGQLGGYTF
TRBJ2-1,TRBV5-5,CASSWPRDRGNNEQFF
TRBJ2-7,TRBV12-3/TRBV12-4,CASSFLSIYEQYF
TRBJ2-3,TRBV12-3/TRBV12-4,CASSFSQGGLTDTQYF
TRBJ2-1,TRBV5-1,CASITVAGASYNEQFF
TRBJ1-1,TRBV5-5,CASSLDGNTKAFF
TRBJ2-1,TRBV9,CASSATGTTNEQFF
TRBJ2-1,TRBV12-3/TRBV12-4,CASSRTGQGDEQFF
TRBJ2-1,TRBV9,CASSEQDNEQFF
TRBJ1-5,TRBV6-2/TRBV6-3,CASSRIETGSNQPQHF
TRBJ1-6,TRBV20-1,CSAAPGQGANSPLHF
TRBJ1-1,TRBV20-1,CSARLGGSTEAFF
TRBJ2-4,TRBV19,CASSMVGGPKNIQYF
TRBJ2-1,TRBV25-1,CASSEVAGSYNEQFF
TRBJ2-7,TRBV4-2,CASSPGLAGGYEQYF
TRBJ2-1,TRBV20-1,CSAREPGLRANEQFF
TRBJ2-1,TRBV20-1,CSARDVATGINEQFF
TRBJ2-5,TRBV7-2,CASSPWTVMGETQYF
TRBJ2-2,TRBV18,CASSPRDNGELFF
TRBJ1-4,TRBV5-1,CASSLAPGAENEKLFF
TRBJ1-5,TRBV20-1,CSAGGHGGRGNQPQHF